This T cell receptor (beta chain) was recorded in a study of blood T cells in healthy people across ages. Per the germline V gene, CDR1 is MNHEY and CDR2 is SMNVEV (reference sequence). The CDR3 sequence is 13 residues long. Trimming pared 7 bases from V and 3 bases from J, leaving 13 bases between. Concerning this clonotype: No antigen is known for it.

Primed by a sample-barcoded 5' primer and a J-beta primer mix, a second PCR proceeded for roughly 6 to 12 cycles. Every cDNA was tagged by a template-switch adaptor with 12 random nucleotides. Each sample provided no less than 2.5 million CDR3-containing paired-end reads. MiXCR, applied by TCRdb to the 5' RACE reads, yields one record per CDR3 protein. This sample has around 1,000,000 distinct CDR3 sequences; 25% occur once, and the top ten carry 0.75%. Study-level findings and limits: In long-lived donors, naive CD4+ cell counts and diversity exceeded those of aged donors.

These same records also appear under a second study, on T cells of mothers and their children. Per that study: A few healthy Caucasian mothers gave samples, and so did their six children.

This sequence was found in a girl aged 2-10 years in good health. The chain carries TRBV27 and TRBJ2-7, with D uncertain. The sequencing sample was made of blood. CDR3 coding DNA: TGTGCCAGCAAAAGGTCAGCGTTCTACGAGCAGTACTTC. This codes for CASKRSAFYEQYF.